This T cell receptor (beta chain) was captured in a study of blood T cell repertoires in COVID-19 (dated by TCRdb to the early 2020s). For the wider study: Samples from collaborators originated in the United States, Italy and Spain and spanned both the acute and convalescent phases of COVID-19. The material from the prospective study consisted of cDNA or gDNA derived from T cells, B-cell-depleted T cells, or PBMCs. The repertoires were released in a freely available public database meant as a resource for research on the immune response to SARS-CoV-2. Deeply sampled blood TCRbeta repertoires from subjects exposed to, actively infected with, or recovered from COVID-19 were included in the dataset. Where HLA class I and class II types were available, the types were taken from metadata supplied by the sample provider, not from assay-based typing. Samples were obtained from the ongoing ImmuneRACE study (first 160 participants) and from 1,254 subjects provided by 6 global collaborators. A de-identified subject ID, COVID-19 status, age in years and sex were almost always included in the sample metadata. Findings and caveats that apply to the study as a whole: Clinical and demographic metadata were provided uncurated, with the amount varying by source and participant.

In the case of this clone: Its target antigen remains unknown. No base qualities exist here, and no much larger clone lies one base off it.

Each collaborating institution followed its own protocols to collect whole blood in K2EDTA tubes. For TCRbeta analysis, collaborator samples were shipped as frozen whole blood, as isolated PBMCs, or as DNA extracted from either sample type. The immunoSEQ Assay, a bias-controlled multiplex PCR, was used to amplify TCRbeta CDR3 regions from genomic DNA. As for how the authors treated the data: The number of nucleated cells in each sample was estimated from the amplification of reference gene primers within the assay. To quantify the absolute abundance of each unique TCRbeta CDR3 rearrangement, sequence reads were collapsed and filtered. For each sample, productive Simpson clonality was calculated by taking the square root of Simpson's diversity index across productive rearrangements. Imported from immuneACCESS, the table was reduced by TCRdb to in-frame sequences with V and J called. These copies leave out some clones; in studies compared against another copy, an unresolved V gene accounts for under half, and the cause of the remainder is not known. V and J calls and clone size are copied from that table; D and trimming were computed from the DNA. This sample comprises under 50,000 clones, under 90% of them detected only once. The ten largest clones represent roughly 4.3% of the sample.

V and J are truncated by 1 base and 5 bases respectively, leaving an intervening sequence of 6 bases. As encoded in the germline V gene, CDR1 is SGHRS while CDR2 is YFSETQ. The CDR3 holds 12 amino acids from the cysteine to the phenylalanine. The DNA shown is the 36-base CDR3, in frame from base 1. The sequencing sample was made of peripheral blood. The sequence was obtained from a woman between 70 and 85 years old with acute or convalescent COVID-19. The chain uses TRBV5-1 and TRBJ2-5, with the identity of the D gene unclear. The DNA sequence reads TGCGCCAGCAGCTTGAACACGGAGACCCAGTACTTC. This translates into CASSLNTETQYF.